These 17 T cell receptor beta chains were sequenced from one sample in a study of vaccination and CD4 T cells after COVID-19. Cultured CD4+ T-cell DNA underwent Oncomine TCR Beta short-read sequencing. MiXCR was run by TCRdb on the PCR reads, yielding one entry per CDR3 protein. The table has more than 3,000 distinct CDR3 sequences, roughly 19% seen once; the top ten hold around an eighth. Treatment reported: roughly ten-day PBMC culture with coronavirus spike peptide pools or control peptides (ViraFEST assay). Their antigen targets remain unknown. Specimen: CD4+ T cells from blood, cultured in vitro. These receptors originate from a human donor who had recovered from COVID-19.

This clonotype was seen more than once but under ten times. V usage is TRBV11-2 and J usage is TRBJ2-7, with TRBD1 as a possible D gene (6 bases). The length of the CDR3 is 15 residues. Germline lookup yields CDR1 SGHAT and CDR2 FQNNGV. V was trimmed by 5 bases and J by 2 bases, leaving 16 bases between them. CDR3 DNA sequence: TGTGCCAGCAGCAAACAGGGTGTTAACACCTACGAGCAGTACTTC. It encodes CASSKQGVNTYEQYF.

This clonotype was detected a few times. The chain is built from TRBV20-1 and TRBJ2-5; TRBD1 or TRBD2 may be the D gene (6 bases each). The CDR3 extends over 14 amino acids. Trimming left V 1 base short and J 4 bases short, with 13 bases between. The germline CDR1 and CDR2 sequences are DFQATT and SNEGSKA (reference sequence). CDR3 sequence (DNA): TGCAGTGCTAGAGGAGTGGGGGGCCCAGAGACCCAGTACTTC. Amino acids: CSARGVGGPETQYF.

The J gene is TRBJ2-3, the V gene TRBV29-1, with 9 bases that match TRBD2. Losses at the gene ends were 1 base for V and 2 bases for J; bases not matched to a gene: 4. Germline V gene sequence: CDR1 SQVTM, CDR2 ANQGSEA. This CDR3 region has 15 residues. CDR3 in DNA: TGCAGCGTTGAAGGGCTAGCGGGGACCACAGATACGCAGTATTTT. This encodes CSVEGLAGTTDTQYF.

This clonotype is judged large. The CDR3, as DNA: TGTGCCAGCAGGGACGGAGCTAACTATGGCTACACCTTC. Protein product: CASRDGANYGYTF. The rearrangement joins TRBV2 to TRBJ1-2; D remains unclear. The CDR3 has 13 residues. V was pared by 6 bases and J by 0 bases, with 8 bases between. Germline assignment: CDR1 SNHLY and CDR2 FYNNEI.

This clonotype is labeled medium-sized (0.01 to 0.1%). The rearrangement joins TRBV5-6 to TRBJ2-5, with 8 bases identical to TRBD1. With 4 bases clipped from V and 2 bases from J, the junction kept 10 bases outside the gene matches. Germline CDR1 reads SGHDT; CDR2 reads YYEEEE. The CDR3 runs to 16 residues. CDR3: CASSAGTGIPQETQYF. The CDR3 coding sequence is TGTGCCAGCAGCGCTGGGACAGGCATCCCACAAGAGACCCAGTACTTC.

The chain has TRBV7-2 and TRBJ2-3; tentative D call: TRBD2 (5 bases). The CDR3 has 14 amino acids. Trimming removed 5 bases from V and 1 base from J, with 10 bases in between. CDR1 is SGHTA and CDR2 is FQGNSA in the germline V gene. In nucleotides, the CDR3 is TGTGCCAGCAGCCCAGGAGGTGGCACAGATACGCAGTATTTT. Protein: CASSPGGGTDTQYF.

Sample share makes this clonotype medium-sized. The chain recombines TRBV12-3 or TRBV12-4 with TRBJ1-2, with a possible D match to TRBD1 (6 bases). This CDR3 spans 15 amino acids. V lost 5 bases, J lost 3 bases, and 16 bases lay in between. The CDR3 sequence: CASSPDGGKDYGYTF. The CDR3 nucleotides read TGTGCCAGCAGTCCCGACGGGGGCAAGGACTATGGCTACACCTTC.

The chain is built from TRBV7-2 and TRBJ2-7, with 14 bases matching TRBD2. The CDR3 totals 15 residues. Looked up from germline, CDR1 is SGHTA and CDR2 is FQGNSA. The trim removed 5 bases at V and 13 bases at J, leaving 13 bases unmatched. The CDR3 here is CASSPRTSGGRIIYF. The CDR3, as DNA: TGTGCCAGCAGCCCTCGGACTAGCGGGGGGCGAATAATTTACTTC.

This clonotype was seen more than once but under ten times. The V gene is TRBV5-1, the J gene TRBJ1-2; 12 bases are a match to TRBD1. This CDR3 has 15 amino acids. The ends lost 4 bases at V and 8 bases at J; junction bases unmatched: 9. Germline-derived CDR1 and CDR2 are SGHRS and YFSETQ. CDR3 sequence: CASSLPGQGAGGYTF. The DNA for the CDR3 is TGCGCCAGCAGCCTCCCGGGACAGGGGGCGGGAGGCTACACCTTC.

This sequence joins TRBV2 and TRBJ1-2, with D unclear. The CDR3 consists of 12 residues. Looked up from germline, CDR1 is SNHLY and CDR2 is FYNNEI. Trimming removed 1 base from V and 5 bases from J, with 5 bases in between. In DNA form, the CDR3 reads TGTGCCAGCAGTGAAGTGGGGTATGGCTACACCTTC. Encoded protein: CASSEVGYGYTF.

This chain joins TRBV19 and TRBJ1-2, with TRBD1 matching over 8 bases. The CDR3 runs to 13 residues. The V and J ends lost 5 bases and 8 bases, in that order; junction bases with no gene match: 7. The germline CDR1 and CDR2 sequences are LNHDA and SQIVND (reference sequence). The CDR3 sequence: CASSPQGARGYTF. The CDR3 nucleotides are TGTGCCAGTAGTCCTCAGGGGGCGCGGGGCTACACCTTC.

CDR3 loop: CASSFQGDHYGYTF. The DNA of the CDR3 is TGCGCCAGTTCTTTCCAGGGGGATCACTATGGCTACACCTTC. This chain links TRBV5-1 with TRBJ1-2, with TRBD1 matching over 7 bases. From germline, CDR1 is SGHRS and CDR2 YFSETQ. This CDR3 comprises 14 residues. J was trimmed by 3 bases and V by 8 bases; bases with no gene match: 10.

The chain is built from TRBV19 and TRBJ1-4; D uncertain. CDR1 and CDR2 from the germline V gene are LNHDA and SQIVND (reference sequence). The germline V and J ends were trimmed by 1 base and 9 bases, with 3 bases remaining between them. The CDR3 spans 11 residues. CDR3 protein: CASSIGKKLFF. The CDR3 DNA reads TGTGCCAGTAGTATAGGCAAAAAACTGTTTTTT. The complete variable domain, with remaining parts taken from reference TRBV19 and TRBJ1-4, reads DGGITQSPKYLFRKEGQNVTLSCEQNLNHDAMYWYRQDPGQGLRLIYYSQIVNDFQKGDIAEGYSVSREKKESFPLTVTSAQKNPTAFYLCASSIGKKLFFGSGTQLSVL.

Sample share makes this clonotype medium-sized. The chain links TRBV15 to TRBJ1-2; D is perhaps TRBD1 (5 bases). V was shortened by 0 bases and J by 4 bases, with 15 bases between the two germline ends. The CDR3 is 16 residues long. CDR1 is LNHNV, CDR2 YYDKDF, per germline (reference sequence). The CDR3 nucleotides are TGTGCCACCAGCAGAGATCTTGGGGGGAGGGCCTATGGCTACACCTTC. Translated: CATSRDLGGRAYGYTF.

The CDR3 here is CASSLAEGLSYEQYF. Here the CDR3 DNA reads TGTGCCAGCAGCTTAGCGGAGGGCTTATCCTACGAGCAGTACTTC. J is TRBJ2-7 and V is TRBV7-8, with TRBD2 as a possible D gene (6 bases). V lost 0 bases to trimming and J lost 1 base, with 10 bases between them. Germline V gene lookup returns CDR1 SGHVS and CDR2 FQNEAQ. The CDR3 is 15 residues long.

This clonotype was recorded a few times. The chain links TRBV18 to TRBJ1-1, with D perhaps TRBD1 (5 bases). This CDR3 contains 14 residues. Trimming cost V 2 bases and J 10 bases, with 17 bases left between them. Germline V CDR1 and CDR2: KGHSH, LQKENI. The CDR3, as DNA: TGTGCCAGCTCACCAGCCAGGGCCACAGGAGGAGCTTTCTTT. Its protein product is CASSPARATGGAFF.

This clonotype came up a few times. The chain links TRBV5-6 to TRBJ1-5; no definite D call. The CDR3 sequence is 13 residues long. V lost 4 bases and J 5 bases, leaving 10 bases between the germline ends. Germline CDR1 reads SGHDT; CDR2 reads YYEEEE. CDR3 sequence (DNA): TGTGCCAGCAGCCCGGGCAGAGATCAGCCCCAGCATTTT. This gives the protein CASSPGRDQPQHF.